The next 4 T cell receptor beta chains were all read from a single sample in a study of cytomegalovirus exposure and HLA in healthy donors. The PCR used 60 Vbeta and 13 Jbeta primers. The table came from immunoSEQ multiplex PCR; TCRdb's copy has only in-frame clones and leaves some out. This sample has about 200,000 clones, with about 80% found just once. The sample taken for sequencing was PBMCs. The receptors here all came from a man between 25 and 39 years old in good health and CMV-seronegative.

The CDR3 here is CASSRLADSTDTQYF. For the CDR3, the DNA is TGTGCCAGCAGCCGACTAGCGGATAGCACAGATACGCAGTATTTT. V and J are TRBV11-1 and TRBJ2-3; 9 positions match TRBD2. This CDR3 region has 15 residues. V lost 5 bases and J lost 0; bases outside the gene matches: 3. The V gene's germline CDR1 is SGHAT and CDR2 FQDESV (reference sequence).

The chain links TRBV4-1 to TRBJ2-7; TRBD2 matches at 9 bases. Unmatched junction bases numbered 4, after V lost 0 bases and J lost 1 base. The CDR3 spans 16 residues. Germline lookup yields CDR1 MGHRA and CDR2 YSYEKL. The CDR3 sequence: CASSQELAGVSYEQYF. DNA for the CDR3: TGCGCCAGCAGCCAAGAATTAGCGGGAGTGTCCTACGAGCAGTACTTC.

The chain combines TRBV7-3 with TRBJ1-3, with 8 bases aligning to TRBD1. The V and J ends lost 3 bases and 2 bases, in that order; junction bases with no gene match: 0. The CDR3 runs to 14 residues. CDR1 and CDR2 from the germline V gene are SGHTA and FQGTGA. The CDR3 here is CASSLTGAGNTIYF. The CDR3 DNA reads as TGTGCCAGCAGCTTGACAGGGGCTGGAAACACCATATATTTT.

The count of this clone is one. V is TRBV11-1 and J is TRBJ1-2; D is uncertain. The CDR3 totals 15 residues. The V gene lost 1 base and the J gene lost 4 bases, with 13 bases spanning the gap. Germline CDR1 is SGHAT and CDR2 is FQDESV (reference sequence). This CDR3 is CASSLGPSPGYGYTF. Written as DNA, the CDR3 is TGTGCCAGCAGCTTAGGACCAAGTCCGGGCTATGGCTACACCTTC.